A single T cell receptor beta chain is shown here with its context. Specified time point: patch test 1, 2 weeks after DPC sensitization. The treatment denotes: therapeutic diphenylcyclopropenone sensitization with weekly scalp DPC. TCRdb ran MiXCR on the RACE reads and lists one entry per CDR3 protein. The sample comprises 75,000 to 100,000 distinct CDR3 sequences, roughly 12% of which are singletons, and 3.5% to 4.5% rests with the top ten. CDR3 size: 15 residues. V was clipped by 0 bases and J by 9 bases, with 19 bases between them. The germline gives CDR1 SGHRS, CDR2 YFSETQ. The entry originates in a study of human T cells and chemical hapten exposure.

The TCR comes from a woman aged 60-75 years with alopecia areata. Some clones in this sample may be carry-over from other donors' samples. The chain uses TRBV5-1 and TRBJ2-7, with D tentatively TRBD1 (5 bases). The sequencing used whole blood, collected in connection with sensitization to the hapten diphenylcyclopropenone (DPC). For the CDR3, the DNA is TGCGCCAGCAGCTTGGTATGGCAGGGTCAGGCGCGGCAGTACTTC. Amino acids: CASSLVWQGQARQYF.